These 4 T cell receptor beta chains share one sample of origin, sequenced in a study of T-cell reconstitution after alpha-beta-depleted transplantation in children. Unique molecular identifiers were incorporated during preparation of the TCRbeta library. TCRdb itself ran the PCR reads through MiXCR, one entry per CDR3 protein. Here the sample spans 450,000 to 600,000 distinct CDR3 sequences, 13% being singletons. The sample here was PBMCs, mostly from graft donor cells, taken 360 days after TCRalphabeta/CD19-depleted stem cell transplant. The receptors here all came from a male patient aged 10 to 17 who had a stem cell transplant for acute myeloid leukemia, so the T cells may come from the graft donor.

As concerns this clonotype: One end of the junction is discordant with germline, which a read error may explain. V gene TRBV5-1 combines with J gene TRBJ2-2; possible D gene TRBD2, 6 bases. Germline V gene lookup returns CDR1 SGHRS and CDR2 YFSETQ. CDR3 length equals 15 residues. CDR3 region: CASILVGLNTGELFF. The CDR3 DNA reads as TGCGCCAGCATCTTGGTTGGACTAAATACCGGGGAGCTGTTTTTT.

The chain uses TRBV20-1 and TRBJ2-3, with TRBD2 matching over 12 bases. Unmatched junction bases numbered 7, after V lost 0 bases and J lost 6 bases. Germline V gene data show CDR1 as DFQATT and CDR2 as SNEGSKA (reference sequence). The CDR3 is made up of 16 amino acids. This CDR3 reads CSARDWLAGGGDTQYF. CDR3 DNA sequence: TGCAGTGCTAGAGATTGGCTAGCGGGAGGGGGGGATACGCAGTATTTT.

This clonotype has only a few counts. The gene calls are TRBV25-1 and TRBJ2-3, with 10 bases that match TRBD1. This CDR3 is built from 16 residues. With 5 bases clipped from V and 5 bases from J, the junction kept 10 bases outside the gene matches. CDR1 MGHDK and CDR2 SYGVNS come from the germline V gene. In DNA, the CDR3 is TGTGCCAGCAGTACTCGACAGGGGGCTGGGATAGATACGCAGTATTTT. Protein: CASSTRQGAGIDTQYF.

The gene calls are TRBV12-3 or TRBV12-4 and TRBJ2-5; TRBD2 aligns across 8 bases. The CDR3 is made up of 14 amino acids. V shed 6 bases and J 1 base; nucleotides not matched to a gene: 4. The CDR3 here is CASRREGGQETQYF. DNA of the CDR3: TGTGCCAGCAGACGGGAGGGCGGCCAAGAGACCCAGTACTTC.